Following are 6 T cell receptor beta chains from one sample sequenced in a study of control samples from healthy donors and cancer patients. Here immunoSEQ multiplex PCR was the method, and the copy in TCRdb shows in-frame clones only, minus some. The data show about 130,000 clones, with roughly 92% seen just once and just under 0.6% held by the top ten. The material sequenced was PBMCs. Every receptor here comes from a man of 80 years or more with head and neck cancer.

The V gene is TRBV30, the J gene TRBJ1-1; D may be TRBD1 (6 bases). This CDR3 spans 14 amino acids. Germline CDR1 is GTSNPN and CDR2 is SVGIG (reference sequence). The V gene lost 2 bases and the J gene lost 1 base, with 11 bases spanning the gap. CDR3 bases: TGTGCCTGGAGTTTAGGGGGTGGGAACACTGAAGCTTTCTTT. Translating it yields CAWSLGGGNTEAFF.

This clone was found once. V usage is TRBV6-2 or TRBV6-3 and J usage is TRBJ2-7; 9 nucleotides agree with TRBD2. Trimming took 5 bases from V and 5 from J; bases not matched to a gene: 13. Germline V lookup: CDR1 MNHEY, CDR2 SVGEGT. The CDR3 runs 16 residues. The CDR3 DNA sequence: TGTGCCAGCAGTGACCACATTGCGGCGGGAGGGGACGAGCAGTACTTC. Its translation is CASSDHIAAGGDEQYF.

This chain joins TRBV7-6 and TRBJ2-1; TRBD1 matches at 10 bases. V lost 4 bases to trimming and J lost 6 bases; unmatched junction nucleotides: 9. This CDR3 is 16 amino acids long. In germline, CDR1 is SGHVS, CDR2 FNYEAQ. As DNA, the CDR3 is TGTGCCAGCAGCTCCTCGGGACAGGGGTTCCCCAATGAGCAGTTCTTC. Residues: CASSSSGQGFPNEQFF.

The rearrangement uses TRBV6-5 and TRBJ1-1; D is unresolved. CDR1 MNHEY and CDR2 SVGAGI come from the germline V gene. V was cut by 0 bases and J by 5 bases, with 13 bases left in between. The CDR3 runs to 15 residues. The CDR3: CASSYSELSLTEAFF. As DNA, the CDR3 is TGTGCCAGCAGTTACTCAGAGCTGAGTCTTACTGAAGCTTTCTTT.

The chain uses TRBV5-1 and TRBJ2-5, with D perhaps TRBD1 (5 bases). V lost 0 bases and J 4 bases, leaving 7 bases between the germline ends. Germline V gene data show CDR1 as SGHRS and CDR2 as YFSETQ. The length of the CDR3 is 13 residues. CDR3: CASSLAQGETQYF. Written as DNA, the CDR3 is TGCGCCAGCAGCTTGGCCCAGGGAGAGACCCAGTACTTC. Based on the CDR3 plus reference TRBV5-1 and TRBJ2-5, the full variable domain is KAGVTQTPRYLIKTRGQQVTLSCSPISGHRSVSWYQQTPGQGLQFLFEYFSETQRNKGNFPGRFSGRQFSNSRSEMNVSTLELGDSALYLCASSLAQGETQYFGPGTRLLVL.

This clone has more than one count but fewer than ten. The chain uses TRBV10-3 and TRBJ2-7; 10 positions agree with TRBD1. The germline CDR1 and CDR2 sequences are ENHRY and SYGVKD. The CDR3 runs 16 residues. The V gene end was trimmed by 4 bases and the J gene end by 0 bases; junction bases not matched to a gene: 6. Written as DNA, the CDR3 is TGTGCCATCAGTGTGCCGGGACAGGGGAGCTCCTACGAGCAGTACTTC. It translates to CAISVPGQGSSYEQYF.